A single sample gave rise to the 8 T cell receptor beta chains below, sequenced in a study of T cells after yellow fever vaccination. MiXCR, run by TCRdb on the 5' RACE reads, gives a single entry per CDR3 protein. Of fewer than 450,000 distinct CDR3 sequences listed, approximately 8% were seen once; the top ten hold roughly 18%. Material: PBMCs, obtained about 41 days after the first yellow fever vaccination. The source is a man in his late teens or twenties who received the YFV17D yellow fever vaccine.

This clonotype was counted a few times. The V and J genes are TRBV29-1 and TRBJ2-7; D remains unclear. This CDR3 comprises 12 residues. Germline V gene sequence: CDR1 SQVTM, CDR2 ANQGSEA. V gave up 0 bases and J gave up 6 bases, with 9 bases separating them. The CDR3 DNA reads as TGCAGCGTTGAAGAGGAAAGGTCCGAGCAGTACTTC. Residues: CSVEEERSEQYF.

This clonotype was found a few times. CDR3: CASAGAGTQYF. The DNA for the CDR3 is TGTGCCAGCGCAGGGGCAGGTACGCAGTATTTT. This chain links TRBV12-3 or TRBV12-4 with TRBJ2-3, with a weak D call TRBD1 (6 bases). V was cut by 8 bases and J by 8 bases, with 11 bases left in between. The CDR3 is 11 residues long.

The V call is TRBV20-1, the J call TRBJ2-3; possibly TRBD1 for D (5 bases). Per germline, CDR1 DFQATT and CDR2 SNEGSKA (reference sequence). The CDR3 loop spans 16 amino acids. Trimming shortened V by 6 bases and J by 3 bases, and 22 bases separated the two germline ends. The CDR3 protein is CSALGNQGRMTDTQYF. CDR3 nucleotides: TGCAGTGCCCTAGGAAACCAGGGAAGAATGACAGATACGCAGTATTTT.

This clonotype was found a few times. The V call is TRBV12-3 or TRBV12-4, the J call TRBJ2-1; 8 nucleotides match TRBD2. The length of the CDR3 is 14 residues. J gave up 9 bases and V 4 bases, and 8 bases lay outside the gene matches. CDR3 loop: CASSSVGGEGEQFF. The CDR3 DNA sequence: TGTGCCAGCAGTTCGGTCGGGGGGGAGGGTGAGCAGTTCTTC.

This clonotype was recorded a few times. This sequence joins TRBV7-9 and TRBJ2-7, with D tentatively TRBD2 (5 bases). The CDR3 contains 16 residues. V was shortened by 5 bases and J by 0 bases, with 17 bases between the two germline ends. Germline V gene lookup returns CDR1 SEHNR and CDR2 FQNEAQ (reference sequence). CDR3 DNA: TGTGCCAGCAGCCTACGCGTCGGGGAAATCTCCTACGAGCAGTACTTC. Its protein product is CASSLRVGEISYEQYF. The full variable domain, rest sourced from reference TRBV7-9 and TRBJ2-7, is DTGVSQNPRHKITKRGQNVTFRCDPISEHNRLYWYRQTLGQGPEFLTYFQNEAQLEKSRLLSDRFSAERPKGSFSTLEIQRTEQGDSAMYLCASSLRVGEISYEQYFGPGTRLTVT.

Comment on this clonotype: A junction end diverges from the germline sequence, so it may reflect a read error. The chain is built from TRBV27 and TRBJ2-3; 8 bases map to TRBD1. This CDR3 is 13 amino acids long. Germline values: CDR1 MNHEY, CDR2 SMNVEV (reference sequence). Written as DNA, the CDR3 is TGTGTCAGCAGGGGGCTGGGCACAGATACGCAGTATTTT. This sequence encodes CVSRGLGTDTQYF.

This clonotype was counted between two and nine times. V usage is TRBV4-2 and J usage is TRBJ2-5; D is perhaps TRBD2 (5 bases). Germline V gene sequence: CDR1 LGHNA, CDR2 YNFKEQ. The length of the CDR3 is 16 residues. Trimming left V 4 bases short and J 5 bases short, with 20 bases between. CDR3 DNA: TGTGCCAGCAGCCCGGCCGCGACTCTCACGGGGGAGACCCAGTACTTC. Encoded protein: CASSPAATLTGETQYF.

This clonotype was counted only a few times. J is TRBJ2-1 and V is TRBV20-1; D not certain. Germline CDR1 reads DFQATT; CDR2 reads SNEGSKA (reference sequence). The CDR3 has 13 amino acids. V lost 0 bases to trimming and J lost 4 bases, with 7 bases between them. As DNA, the CDR3 is TGCAGTGCTAGAGAGGGCGGATACAATGAGCAGTTCTTC. It codes for CSAREGGYNEQFF.